This TCR beta chain is drawn from a study of identical twins. A single count supports this clonotype. Its matching antigen is unknown. Study-wide results and limits: Twin pairs had excess sharing that was weaker in beta out-of-frame sequences. Zero-insertion analyses might be partly confounded by invariant T cells like MAIT and iNKT. Fewer insertions marked abundant cord blood beta clonotypes; young adult naive trended weakly, memory not at all.

MiXCR was run by TCRdb on the 5' RACE reads, yielding one entry per CDR3 protein. The sample records 700,000 or so distinct CDR3 sequences, 21% being singletons. Trimming took 5 bases from V and 2 from J, leaving 17 bases between them. From germline, CDR1 is DFQATT and CDR2 SNEGSKA (reference sequence). The CDR3 length is 15 residues. The same sample was also used in a study of T cells expressing NK-cell markers. That publication notes: The study found dominant NKG2C+ clonotypes at 1.0-7.0% of CD8+ T cells in six donors.

The rearrangement uses TRBV20-1 and TRBJ2-3; D ambiguous. Sequencing was carried out using PBMCs. This receptor was taken from a woman between 18 and 29 years old in good health. The CDR3 sequence: CSAYSVTRSTDTQYF. The CDR3 DNA is TGCAGTGCTTATAGTGTCACCCGCTCCACAGATACGCAGTATTTT.